This T cell receptor (beta chain) comes out of a study of blood T cells in healthy people across ages. Study-level points and caveats: As age increased, TCR beta diversity per million T cells fell in a roughly linear fashion.

Isolation yielded PBMCs, at least 6 million per sample, in every case. This clonotype showed up just a few times. The antigen remains unidentified. PCR was performed a second time for roughly 7 to 12 cycles using a sample-barcoded 5' primer and a J-beta primer mix. With 12 random nucleotides, a template-switch adaptor tagged each individual cDNA molecule. Per-sample output comprised a minimum of 2.5 million paired-end reads containing CDR3. TCRdb passed the 5' RACE reads through MiXCR, listing each CDR3 protein once. The sample has just over 800,000 distinct CDR3 sequences; approximately 59% are singletons. The TCR was taken from a man aged 25-40 years in good health. Source material: blood.

For the CDR3, the DNA is TGCGCCAGCAGCTTCACGGGGACGCCGGATACGCAGTATTTT. Residues: CASSFTGTPDTQYF. This chain uses TRBV5-1 with TRBJ2-3; D might be TRBD1 or TRBD2, each matching 5 bases. Germline CDR1 is SGHRS and CDR2 is YFSETQ. Trimming stripped 2 bases from V and 6 bases from J, with 13 bases between. The CDR3 has 14 residues. The full variable domain, rest sourced from reference TRBV5-1 and TRBJ2-3, is KAGVTQTPRYLIKTRGQQVTLSCSPISGHRSVSWYQQTPGQGLQFLFEYFSETQRNKGNFPGRFSGRQFSNSRSEMNVSTLELGDSALYLCASSFTGTPDTQYFGPGTRLTVL.